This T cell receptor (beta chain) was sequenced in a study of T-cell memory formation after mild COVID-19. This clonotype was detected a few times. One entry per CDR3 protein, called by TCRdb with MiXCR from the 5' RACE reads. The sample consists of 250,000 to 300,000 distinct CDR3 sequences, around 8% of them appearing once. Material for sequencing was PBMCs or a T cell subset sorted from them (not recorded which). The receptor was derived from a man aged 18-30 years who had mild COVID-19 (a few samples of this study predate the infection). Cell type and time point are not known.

DNA for the CDR3: TGTGCCAGCAGCAAAATCAATCAGCCCCAGCATTTT. This encodes CASSKINQPQHF. The chain carries TRBV27 and TRBJ1-5; D not resolved. Germline V CDR1 and CDR2: MNHEY, SMNVEV (reference sequence). The ends were cut back, 6 bases at V and 3 bases at J, with 6 bases in the middle. The CDR3 has 12 amino acids.